This T cell receptor beta chain was recorded in a study of T cell repertoires in cytomegalovirus infection. This clonotype was seen many times. Trimming pared 0 bases from V and 4 bases from J, leaving 6 bases between. The germline CDR1 and CDR2 sequences are SGHTA and FQGNSA. CDR3 length equals 13 residues. TCRdb redid the calling of the reads with MiXCR, one entry per CDR3 protein. The repertoire holds more than 75,000 distinct CDR3 sequences, with 3.7% as singletons. The chain carries TRBV7-2 and TRBJ1-2; no definite D call. This TCR was recovered from a human donor in good health (CMV status not recorded). Some clones in this sample may be carry-over from other donors' samples. Specimen: PBMCs. The CDR3 region has the DNA TGTGCCAGCAGCTTAGCTTCAAGCTATGGCTACACCTTC. Translating gives CASSLASSYGYTF.